Below are 24 T cell receptor beta chains sequenced from a single sample in a study of shared clonotypes between healthy human individuals. Sequencing was performed with immunoSEQ multiplex PCR; in TCRdb, only in-frame clones are kept and a portion is missing. The table shows roughly 2,500,000 clones, with approximately 94% occurring only once. Input material: naive CD4+ T cells from PBMCs. As to subset: CD45RA+ positively selected. The receptors originated from a man between 18 and 35 years old in good health. Some clones in this sample may be carry-over from other donors' samples.

The rearrangement joins TRBV30 to TRBJ2-7; 7 bases align to TRBD1. Germline assignment: CDR1 GTSNPN and CDR2 SVGIG (reference sequence). V gave up 1 base and J gave up 3 bases; unmatched junction bases: 3. The CDR3 totals 13 residues. The CDR3 is CAWSAGQNYEQYF. The DNA for the CDR3 is TGTGCCTGGAGTGCGGGACAGAACTACGAGCAGTACTTC.

This sequence joins TRBV11-2 and TRBJ2-1; D is uncertain. The CDR3 runs to 15 residues. The V end was cut by 4 bases, the J end by 6 bases, with 16 bases between. Germline assignment: CDR1 SGHAT and CDR2 FQNNGV. CDR3 protein: CASSSDPLGPNEQFF. The DNA for the CDR3 is TGTGCCAGCAGCTCGGACCCTTTAGGGCCCAATGAGCAGTTCTTC.

Details on this clone: One end of the junction is discordant with germline, which a read error may explain. This chain uses TRBV29-1 with TRBJ1-2; 8 bases line up with TRBD1. Looked up from germline, CDR1 is SQVTM and CDR2 is ANQGSEA. The CDR3 contains 16 residues. CDR3 bases: TGCAGCGTTGCTCCCACATATAAACAGGGGGTCCCCATCCAGGGCTTC. Its translation: CSVAPTYKQGVPIQGF.

A single count supports this clone. The sample carries other DNA sequences with the same CDR3. The chain combines TRBV28 with TRBJ2-3; no reliable D call. The germline CDR1 and CDR2 sequences are MDHEN and SYDVKM. V lost 3 bases to trimming and J lost 6 bases, with 4 bases between them. CDR3 length: 11 residues. This CDR3 is CASSFTDTQYF. CDR3 nucleotide sequence: TGTGCCAGCAGTTTTACGGATACGCAGTATTTT.

The chain recombines TRBV29-1 with TRBJ2-7; no clear D. The CDR3 covers 12 residues. Trimming left V 6 bases short and J 3 bases short, with 12 bases between. The germline CDR1 and CDR2 sequences are SQVTM and ANQGSEA. CDR3 loop: CSVGSDFYEQYF. For the CDR3, the DNA is TGCAGCGTCGGAAGTGACTTCTACGAGCAGTACTTC.

The J gene is TRBJ2-7, the V gene TRBV5-1; 8 bases are shared with TRBD2. Per the germline V gene, CDR1 is SGHRS and CDR2 is YFSETQ. V was pared by 4 bases and J by 6 bases, with 9 bases of the junction left unmatched. CDR3 size: 14 residues. The CDR3 protein is CASSLSGGDSEQYF. CDR3 DNA sequence: TGCGCCAGCAGCCTCAGCGGGGGAGACTCCGAGCAGTACTTC.

The chain employs TRBV5-6 and TRBJ2-5, with D tentatively TRBD1 (6 bases). The DNA end is more similar to TRBJ2-7, so the J call may be wrong. This CDR3 has 12 amino acids. CDR1 is SGHDT, CDR2 YYEEEE, per germline. The CDR3 DNA reads TGTGCCAGCAGAAACAGGGTCACCGAGCAGTACTTC. The encoded protein is CASRNRVTEQYF.

This clone was seen a single time. The rearrangement joins TRBV28 to TRBJ1-2; D is perhaps TRBD1 (5 bases). V lost 10 bases to trimming and J lost 4 bases, with 10 bases between them. The CDR3 loop spans 11 amino acids. Germline lookup yields CDR1 MDHEN and CDR2 SYDVKM. The CDR3, as DNA: TGTGCCACCGGGGGGGGCTATGGCTACACCTTC. Residues: CATGGGYGYTF.

V and J are TRBV6-5 and TRBJ2-3; D is uncertain. Deletions cut 6 bases from V and 3 bases from J, with 10 bases between. Germline V gives CDR1 MNHEY, CDR2 SVGAGI. CDR3 length: 13 residues. This CDR3 is CASSPRRTDTQYF. The CDR3 DNA is TGTGCCAGCAGCCCCCGCCGGACAGATACGCAGTATTTT.

The rearrangement uses TRBV7-2 and TRBJ1-2; D gene uncertain. Germline CDR1 reads SGHTA; CDR2 reads FQGNSA. The CDR3 totals 17 residues. V lost 1 base to trimming and J lost 1 base, with 16 bases between them. The CDR3 bases are TGTGCCAGCAGCTTAGTACCGGTCAACAAGATTAACTATGGCTACACCTTC. It encodes CASSLVPVNKINYGYTF.

V and J are TRBV6-5 and TRBJ1-2; no clear D gene. The germline CDR1 and CDR2 sequences are MNHEY and SVGAGI. This CDR3 spans 13 amino acids. Trimming shortened V by 7 bases and J by 0 bases, and 9 bases separated the two germline ends. This CDR3 is CASTRDANYGYTF. The DNA for the CDR3 is TGTGCCAGCACAAGGGATGCTAACTATGGCTACACCTTC.

V is TRBV5-1 and J is TRBJ2-3, with TRBD1 matching over 7 bases. The J segment lost 3 bases and the V segment lost 2 bases, leaving 6 bases of the junction unmatched. CDR1 SGHRS and CDR2 YFSETQ come from the germline V gene. The CDR3 has 15 amino acids. Written as DNA, the CDR3 is TGCGCCAGCAGCTTTAGGGGACAGCCTACAGATACGCAGTATTTT. Translating gives CASSFRGQPTDTQYF.

This rearrangement joins TRBV11-1 to TRBJ1-3; possible D gene TRBD1, 5 bases. The CDR3 spans 15 residues. V was shortened by 3 bases and J by 7 bases, with 16 bases between the two germline ends. Germline CDR1 reads SGHAT; CDR2 reads FQDESV (reference sequence). The CDR3 here is CASSFFSGHLNTIYF. For the CDR3, the DNA is TGTGCCAGCAGCTTTTTCAGTGGACACCTGAACACCATATATTTT.

This chain joins TRBV9 and TRBJ2-4; TRBD1 is a possible D gene (5 bases). V was pared by 1 base and J by 3 bases, with 8 bases between. Germline V gene lookup returns CDR1 SGDLS and CDR2 YYNGEE. The CDR3 consists of 14 residues. The CDR3 loop reads CASSVTGHKNIQYF. The CDR3 DNA reads TGTGCCAGCAGCGTAACAGGACACAAAAACATTCAGTACTTC. Full variable domain (remainder filled in from reference TRBV9 and TRBJ2-4): DSGVTQTPKHLITATGQRVTLRCSPRSGDLSVYWYQQSLDQGLQFLIQYYNGEERAKGNILERFSAQQFPDLHSELNLSSLELGDSALYFCASSVTGHKNIQYFGAGTRLSVL.

CDR3 in DNA: TGTGCCAGCAGCCTGGGACTAGCGGGAGTAACTGAGCAGTTCTTC. Protein product: CASSLGLAGVTEQFF. V usage is TRBV5-4 and J usage is TRBJ2-1; 14 nucleotides line up with TRBD2. V was clipped by 4 bases and J by 9 bases; unmatched bases: 6. This CDR3 is built from 15 residues. Per germline, CDR1 SGHNT and CDR2 YYREEE (reference sequence).

In DNA, the CDR3 is TGCAGCGTTACTAGCGGGAGGGGCCTGGATACGCAGTATTTT. It encodes CSVTSGRGLDTQYF. The chain has TRBV29-1 and TRBJ2-3, with 13 bases that match TRBD2. Trimming took 5 bases from V and 6 from J; bases not matched to a gene: 5. The germline CDR1 and CDR2 sequences are SQVTM and ANQGSEA. The CDR3 has 14 residues.

This clone was found once. J is TRBJ2-5 and V is TRBV4-1; 7 bases agree with TRBD2. With the DNA end fitting TRBJ2-7 better, the J assignment may be wrong. This CDR3 spans 15 amino acids. The germline V gene has CDR1 MGHRA and CDR2 YSYEKL. CDR3 DNA: TGCGCCAGCAGCCAAGATGGGGGGGTCCTCTACGAGCAGTACTTC. Encoded protein: CASSQDGGVLYEQYF.

The V and J genes are TRBV15 and TRBJ2-7, with 7 bases matching TRBD1. From germline, CDR1 is LNHNV and CDR2 YYDKDF (reference sequence). The V gene end was trimmed by 2 bases and the J gene end by 3 bases; junction bases not matched to a gene: 4. This CDR3 has 14 amino acids. The CDR3 coding sequence is TGTGCCACCAGCAGACAGGGGGATTTCTACGAGCAGTACTTC. Amino acids: CATSRQGDFYEQYF.

The rearrangement uses TRBV28 and TRBJ2-7; 12 nucleotides agree with TRBD1. V was clipped by 4 bases and J by 5 bases; unmatched bases: 6. The CDR3 covers 15 residues. Germline CDR1 and CDR2: MDHEN and SYDVKM. The CDR3 here is CASSSGTGGYNEQYF. In nucleotides, the CDR3 is TGTGCCAGCAGTTCTGGGACAGGGGGCTATAACGAGCAGTACTTC.

The J gene is TRBJ2-1, the V gene TRBV18; no clear D. This CDR3 spans 15 amino acids. CDR1 and CDR2 (germline): KGHSH, LQKENI. With 5 bases removed from V and 0 bases from J, the gap between germline ends came to 11 bases. CDR3 sequence: CASSNKRVSYNEQFF. The CDR3 coding sequence is TGTGCCAGCTCAAACAAGCGCGTCTCCTACAATGAGCAGTTCTTC.

The J gene is TRBJ2-1, the V gene TRBV2, with TRBD2 identical over 10 bases. The germline V gene has CDR1 SNHLY and CDR2 FYNNEI. CDR3 length: 16 residues. Trimming took 5 bases from V and 5 from J; bases not matched to a gene: 9. CDR3 coding DNA: TGTGCCAGCAGTCCCCGGACTAGCGGAGGGAACAATGAGCAGTTCTTC. Its protein product is CASSPRTSGGNNEQFF.

The gene calls are TRBV25-1 and TRBJ1-3; unclear D gene. The germline V and J ends were trimmed by 3 bases and 5 bases, with 8 bases remaining between them. Germline values: CDR1 MGHDK, CDR2 SYGVNS. The CDR3 extends over 13 amino acids. CDR3 DNA sequence: TGTGCCAGCAGTGAGCCTCTGCGAAACACCATATATTTT. This translates into CASSEPLRNTIYF.

V and J are TRBV28 and TRBJ1-2; TRBD1 matches at 9 bases. The germline CDR1 and CDR2 sequences are MDHEN and SYDVKM. There are 17 residues in the CDR3. The V segment lost 2 bases and the J segment 4 bases; nucleotides outside the gene matches: 11. Written as DNA, the CDR3 is TGTGCCAGCAGTTTAACCGGGACAGGGCCTGGTGGCTATGGCTACACCTTC. This translates into CASSLTGTGPGGYGYTF.

The J gene is TRBJ2-4, the V gene TRBV6-6; D is unresolved. The CDR3 extends over 13 amino acids. The V end was cut by 7 bases, the J end by 2 bases, with 9 bases between. Germline CDR1 reads MNHNY; CDR2 reads SVGAGI (reference sequence). As DNA, the CDR3 is TGTGCCAGCAAAGGCCAATCCAAAAACATTCAGTACTTC. It is translated as CASKGQSKNIQYF.